Listed here is a single TCR beta chain. Its cognate antigen is unknown. The data originate from a study of siplizumab effects on memory and regulatory T cells. Whole-study results and caveats: With siplizumab, Treg-derived clones averaged roughly 69% of mappable alloreactive CD4+ clones, versus 26.9% in controls. Unstimulated subset assignment was obtained for only a minor fraction of alloreactive clones. The study found naive T cells seemingly more diverse than memory cells and seemingly major alloresponse contributors.

Around 9.1 x 10^4 TCR templates per sample were assayed. The data were produced by immunoSEQ multiplex PCR, yet TCRdb's version contains in-frame clones alone and is incomplete. The data hold roughly 100,000 clones, with approximately 94% observed a single time. This CDR3 has 14 amino acids. Germline CDR1 reads GTSNPN; CDR2 reads SVGIG (reference sequence). Trimming cost V 3 bases and J 3 bases; bases outside gene matches: 5. The chain recombines TRBV30 with TRBJ2-1, with TRBD2 identical over 7 bases. The sequence derives from a human donor in good health. Sequenced material: CD4+ T cells sorted from blood. The CDR3: CAWRGRGNYNEQFF. CDR3 nucleotide sequence: TGTGCCTGGAGAGGGAGGGGAAACTACAATGAGCAGTTCTTC.